This T cell receptor (beta chain) appears in the sequencing data of a study of T cells after yellow fever vaccination. Points from the study as a whole: There was a possibility that FACS-sorted repertoires contained abundant clonotypes contaminating from the bulk population. Weaker overall was a secondary response that nonetheless peaked faster, on day 5 versus 15. Clones from primary vaccination mostly reappeared after the booster (around 96% CD4, 88% CD8).

The CDR3 length is 15 residues. CDR1 and CDR2 (germline): SGHTA, FQGNSA. The V and J ends lost 5 bases and 5 bases, in that order; junction bases with no gene match: 3. This clonotype appeared many times. As yet, its antigen is unknown. Universal primer sites and UMIs were introduced during 5'RACE template-switching synthesis of TCR cDNA. From the 5' RACE reads, TCRdb called clonotypes with MiXCR, one entry per CDR3 protein. The sample shows 200,000 to 300,000 distinct CDR3 sequences, 10% to 15% of them seen only once. This chain uses TRBV7-2 with TRBJ2-1; TRBD2 agrees at 13 bases. The sequence derives from a man aged 30-40 years who received the YFV17D yellow fever vaccine. Source: CD4+ T cells sorted from PBMCs, taken 45 days after the yellow fever booster vaccination. CDR3 in DNA: TGTGCCAGCAGCCCTGGGACTAGCGGGGACAATGAGCAGTTCTTC. Its protein is CASSPGTSGDNEQFF. The complete variable domain, with remaining parts taken from reference TRBV7-2 and TRBJ2-1, reads GAGVSQSPSNKVTEKGKDVELRCDPISGHTALYWYRQSLGQGLEFLIYFQGNSAPDKSGLPSDRFSAERTGGSVSTLTIQRTQQEDSAVYLCASSPGTSGDNEQFFGPGTRLTVL.